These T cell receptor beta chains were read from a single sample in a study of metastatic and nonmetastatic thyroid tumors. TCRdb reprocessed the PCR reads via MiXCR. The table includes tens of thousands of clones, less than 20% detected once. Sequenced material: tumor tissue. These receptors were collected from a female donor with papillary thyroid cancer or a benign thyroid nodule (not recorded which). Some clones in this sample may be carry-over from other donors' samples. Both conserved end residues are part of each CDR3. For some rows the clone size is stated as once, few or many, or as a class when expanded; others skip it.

CDR3aa: CASSYSKWVEAGGRGTYEQYF
v_gene: TRBV6-2/TRBV6-3
abundance: -
j_gene: TRBJ2-7

CDR3aa: CASSLAGPSTDTQYF
v_gene: TRBV5-6
abundance: many
j_gene: TRBJ2-3

CDR3aa: CASSPRLAPDTQYF
v_gene: TRBV5-4
abundance: -
j_gene: TRBJ2-3

CDR3aa: CASSIPSRGASNQPQHF
v_gene: TRBV19
abundance: many
j_gene: TRBJ1-5

CDR3aa: CAWSGMETQYF
v_gene: TRBV30
abundance: many
j_gene: TRBJ2-5

CDR3aa: CASNTSGRAYNEQFF
v_gene: TRBV27
abundance: many
j_gene: TRBJ2-1

CDR3aa: CAWTLSHGWAASEQYF
v_gene: TRBV30
abundance: -
j_gene: TRBJ2-7

CDR3aa: CASKTSGTLEQYF
v_gene: TRBV30
abundance: -
j_gene: TRBJ2-7

CDR3aa: CATSRDRGRGYEQYF
v_gene: TRBV15
abundance: many
j_gene: TRBJ2-7

CDR3aa: CASSLTGVNSPLHF
v_gene: TRBV27
abundance: many
j_gene: TRBJ1-6

CDR3aa: CASSGTGMNTEAFF
v_gene: TRBV2
abundance: many
j_gene: TRBJ1-1

CDR3aa: CASSSGTGSNTGELFF
v_gene: TRBV11-2
abundance: many
j_gene: TRBJ2-2

CDR3aa: CSAQDESNQHQHF
v_gene: TRBV29-1
abundance: few
j_gene: TRBJ1-5

CDR3aa: CSAKVAGGHENEQFF
v_gene: TRBV20-1
abundance: many
j_gene: TRBJ2-1

CDR3aa: CSAENPGTGRYEQYF
v_gene: TRBV20-1
abundance: -
j_gene: TRBJ2-7

CDR3aa: CASSDRDRDAKETQYF
v_gene: TRBV11-2
abundance: many
j_gene: TRBJ2-5

CDR3aa: CASSLGMAGRLTGVQYF
v_gene: TRBV28
abundance: many
j_gene: TRBJ2-7

CDR3aa: CASSLVYSSYNEQFF
v_gene: TRBV12-3/TRBV12-4
abundance: many
j_gene: TRBJ2-1

CDR3aa: CASSLVVSASGNEQYF
v_gene: TRBV11-2
abundance: -
j_gene: TRBJ2-7

CDR3aa: CASSLAASGSAAKNIQYF
v_gene: TRBV5-1
abundance: many
j_gene: TRBJ2-4

CDR3aa: CSASTGDGKHSNQPQHF
v_gene: TRBV20-1
abundance: many
j_gene: TRBJ1-5

CDR3aa: CSARGPGQGAADTQYF
v_gene: TRBV20-1
abundance: -
j_gene: TRBJ2-3

CDR3aa: CASSDVGGQGIQETQYF
v_gene: TRBV2
abundance: -
j_gene: TRBJ2-5

CDR3aa: CASSRQGFGTEAFF
v_gene: TRBV10-1
abundance: many
j_gene: TRBJ1-1

CDR3aa: CATSDLGGAVETQYF
v_gene: TRBV24-1
abundance: many
j_gene: TRBJ2-5

CDR3aa: CAWSWGQGRTEAFF
v_gene: TRBV30
abundance: many
j_gene: TRBJ1-1

CDR3aa: CASILDGLAGATGELFF
v_gene: TRBV7-8
abundance: -
j_gene: TRBJ2-2

CDR3aa: CASRHAFWDREQPQHF
v_gene: TRBV6-1
abundance: many
j_gene: TRBJ1-5

CDR3aa: CASTMDGPGYEQYF
v_gene: TRBV12-3/TRBV12-4
abundance: many
j_gene: TRBJ2-7

CDR3aa: CSATGNSGYSEQYF
v_gene: TRBV20-1
abundance: many
j_gene: TRBJ2-7

CDR3aa: CSATATYEQYF
v_gene: TRBV20-1
abundance: many
j_gene: TRBJ2-7

CDR3aa: CSASSSEKLFF
v_gene: TRBV20-1
abundance: many
j_gene: TRBJ1-4

CDR3aa: CASSNRGRTDTQYF
v_gene: TRBV19
abundance: many
j_gene: TRBJ2-3

CDR3aa: CASRTGLGGNTIYF
v_gene: TRBV7-8
abundance: many
j_gene: TRBJ1-3

CDR3aa: CASAGTGYGYTF
v_gene: TRBV19
abundance: many
j_gene: TRBJ1-2

CDR3aa: CASIRQGPEAFF
v_gene: TRBV2
abundance: many
j_gene: TRBJ1-1

CDR3aa: CSVTGRETQYF
v_gene: TRBV29-1
abundance: many
j_gene: TRBJ2-5

CDR3aa: CASSLSWAGNQPQHF
v_gene: TRBV27
abundance: many
j_gene: TRBJ1-5

CDR3aa: CASSQGPVPGGFYEQYF
v_gene: TRBV4-2
abundance: many
j_gene: TRBJ2-7

CDR3aa: CASSRGQGFYGYTF
v_gene: TRBV4-3
abundance: many
j_gene: TRBJ1-2

CDR3aa: CASSSPWSGREATQYF
v_gene: TRBV28
abundance: many
j_gene: TRBJ2-3

CDR3aa: CASSPVPDRGPLEQYF
v_gene: TRBV5-5
abundance: many
j_gene: TRBJ2-7

CDR3aa: CASSRPGATSDTQYF
v_gene: TRBV13
abundance: many
j_gene: TRBJ2-3

CDR3aa: CASSDLGIRGYTF
v_gene: TRBV10-2
abundance: many
j_gene: TRBJ1-2

CDR3aa: CAWGRQGPYEQYF
v_gene: TRBV30
abundance: many
j_gene: TRBJ2-7

CDR3aa: CASLTRYRGLSEAFF
v_gene: TRBV6-1
abundance: -
j_gene: TRBJ1-1

CDR3aa: CASSGQGAGNTEAFF
v_gene: TRBV2
abundance: many
j_gene: TRBJ1-1

CDR3aa: CASSLVAFTGELFF
v_gene: TRBV12-3/TRBV12-4
abundance: many
j_gene: TRBJ2-2

CDR3aa: CASSGGQDYNQPQHF
v_gene: TRBV5-6
abundance: many
j_gene: TRBJ1-5

CDR3aa: CASARQAGPWETQYF
v_gene: TRBV19
abundance: many
j_gene: TRBJ2-5

CDR3aa: CASSLAGGSTYEQYF
v_gene: TRBV7-9
abundance: -
j_gene: TRBJ2-7

CDR3aa: CASSLGAGGETQYF
v_gene: TRBV7-2
abundance: -
j_gene: TRBJ2-5

CDR3aa: CAWSVRGNQPQHF
v_gene: TRBV30
abundance: many
j_gene: TRBJ1-5

CDR3aa: CASRPEQGQPQYF
v_gene: TRBV5-4
abundance: once
j_gene: TRBJ2-5

CDR3aa: CASSHGSGGAIYGYTF
v_gene: TRBV7-9
abundance: many
j_gene: TRBJ1-2